This T cell receptor (beta chain) was captured by sequencing in a study of blood T cell repertoires in COVID-19. On the study more broadly: Sites in the United States, Italy and Spain provided acute and convalescent COVID-19 samples. PBMCs, B-cell-depleted T cells, or T cells provided the cDNA or gDNA that made up the material.

Sequenced by immunoSEQ multiplex PCR; TCRdb stores in-frame clones only, minus some. The sample includes 250,000 to 350,000 clones, approximately 88% seen only once; the top ten take over 6%. The TCR originated in a woman aged 30 to 39 who had recovered from COVID-19. The sample consisted of peripheral blood.

The CDR3 spells CASSPLGGEQYF. As DNA, the CDR3 is TGTGCCAGCAGCCCCCTGGGGGGCGAGCAGTACTTC. The chain couples TRBV7-9 to TRBJ2-7; D perhaps matches TRBD2 (6 bases). The length of the CDR3 is 12 residues. Per the germline V gene, CDR1 is SEHNR and CDR2 is FQNEAQ (reference sequence). The V end lost 5 bases, the J end lost 6 bases, and 11 bases lay between the germline ends.